The clone carrying this TCR beta chain was counted many times. This CDR3 spans 16 amino acids. V was pared by 3 bases and J by 4 bases, with 15 bases between. The germline V gene has CDR1 MNHEY and CDR2 SMNVEV (reference sequence). This sample was taken from a study of T-cell reconstitution after alpha-beta-depleted transplantation in children. A library of TCRbeta sequences, prepared with unique molecular identifiers, was generated. TCRdb reprocessed the PCR reads with MiXCR, giving one entry per CDR3 protein. Of approximately 170,000 distinct CDR3 sequences listed, 11% are singletons. V usage is TRBV27 and J usage is TRBJ1-4; D gene unclear. The source material was PBMCs, sampled before TCRalphabeta/CD19-depleted stem cell transplant. The origin of this receptor is a boy aged 2 to 9 with acute myeloid leukemia, due to receive a stem cell transplant. The CDR3 loop reads CASSFSGRRINEKLFF. The DNA of the CDR3 is TGTGCCAGCAGTTTTAGTGGTCGCAGGATTAATGAAAAACTGTTTTTT.